This TCR beta chain was identified during a study of blood T cell repertoires in COVID-19. Study overall: Acute and convalescent COVID-19 specimens originated in the United States, Italy and Spain. The cDNA or gDNA used as material had been derived from T cells, B-cell-depleted T cells, or PBMCs.

Sequencing used immunoSEQ multiplex PCR; TCRdb keeps in-frame clones, though not all of them. The data hold roughly 200,000 clones, with roughly 86% observed a single time. The CDR3 runs to 16 residues. Germline CDR1 and CDR2: MDHEN and SYDVKM. V gave up 2 bases and J gave up 4 bases; unmatched junction bases: 6. Participants spanned ages about 18 to 90 years and resided in 24 US areas. The sample taken for sequencing was PBMCs or T cells enriched from blood (not recorded which). The source of this sequence is a man younger than 35 with acute COVID-19. The chain links TRBV28 to TRBJ2-1; 9 bases align to TRBD2. This chain's CDR3 is CASSLGLANKYNEQFF. CDR3 in DNA: TGTGCCAGCAGTTTAGGACTAGCGAATAAGTACAATGAGCAGTTCTTC.